This T cell receptor beta chain is from a study of blood T cell repertoires in COVID-19. The method was immunoSEQ multiplex PCR; TCRdb's version includes in-frame clones alone and lacks a portion of them. The sample shows around 250,000 clones, around 83% of them seen only once. The clonotype originates from a man aged 80 or over with acute or convalescent COVID-19. Sequencing was performed on peripheral blood.

CDR3 protein: CASSEASSGAGGYEQYF. CDR3 coding DNA: TGTGCCAGCAGTGAAGCGTCGTCGGGGGCAGGGGGCTACGAGCAGTACTTC. The rearrangement links TRBV2 to TRBJ2-7; D is perhaps TRBD1 (7 bases). Looked up from germline, CDR1 is SNHLY and CDR2 is FYNNEI. There are 17 residues in the CDR3. V lost 0 bases, J lost 3 bases, and 18 bases lay in between.